This T cell receptor beta chain was sequenced during a study of CD8 T cells in ankylosing spondylitis. Whole-study findings and limits: Disease-linked clones reportedly concentrated significantly in matched ankylosing spondylitis synovial fluid. Ankylosing spondylitis blood appeared to be characterized by a TCR beta motif of about eight highly homologous variants. Disease-associated clones were CD8+ and fairly uncommon in peripheral blood.

This clonotype was seen ten or more times. Its antigen is currently unknown. TCRdb re-called the 5' RACE reads through MiXCR, storing one row per CDR3 protein. The sample holds about 250,000 distinct CDR3 sequences, roughly 8% seen once. The sequencing input was blood, either unsorted or a sorted T cell fraction (not recorded which). The receptor comes from a female donor with ankylosing spondylitis or in good health (not recorded which).

CDR3 DNA: TGTGCCAGCGGGAGTGGCCCGAGCTCCTACAATGAGCAGTTCTTC. Translation gives CASGSGPSSYNEQFF. The chain carries TRBV6-2 or TRBV6-3 and TRBJ2-1; a possible D gene is TRBD2 (5 bases). The germline V gene encodes CDR1 MNHEY and CDR2 SVGEGT. The CDR3 runs to 15 residues. Between the trimmed V and J ends, which lost 8 bases and 0 bases, there was a span of 14 bases.